This TCR beta chain is from a study of cytomegalovirus exposure and HLA in healthy donors. Whole-study context: As an earlier analysis found, some 180 million T cells yielded about 100 million unique TCR beta sequences.

To note about this clone: Its antigen is unidentified.

The CDR3 spans 14 residues. With 5 bases clipped from V and 1 base from J, the junction kept 5 bases outside the gene matches. Germline lookup yields CDR1 SGHAT and CDR2 FQNNGV. PCR used 60 Vbeta primers and 13 Jbeta primers. Assay used: immunoSEQ multiplex PCR; TCRdb lists only in-frame clones, some missing. The sample consists of more than 150,000 clones, roughly 88% of them appearing once. Study-level results: V- and J-gene trimming of TCR beta was linked (in a later analysis) to a missense DCLRE1C variant. Reportedly, HLA-A and HLA-B alleles of most subjects were accurately predicted from TCR beta. A prior analysis recorded that most TCR beta V segments were productive about 87% or about 30% of the time.

The sequencing input was PBMCs. V gene TRBV11-2 combines with J gene TRBJ2-7; 7 bases match TRBD1. This receptor was taken from a girl aged 2 to 10 in good health and CMV-seropositive. The CDR3 DNA is TGTGCCAGCAGCAACACAGGGGAATCCTACGAGCAGTACTTC. Residues: CASSNTGESYEQYF.